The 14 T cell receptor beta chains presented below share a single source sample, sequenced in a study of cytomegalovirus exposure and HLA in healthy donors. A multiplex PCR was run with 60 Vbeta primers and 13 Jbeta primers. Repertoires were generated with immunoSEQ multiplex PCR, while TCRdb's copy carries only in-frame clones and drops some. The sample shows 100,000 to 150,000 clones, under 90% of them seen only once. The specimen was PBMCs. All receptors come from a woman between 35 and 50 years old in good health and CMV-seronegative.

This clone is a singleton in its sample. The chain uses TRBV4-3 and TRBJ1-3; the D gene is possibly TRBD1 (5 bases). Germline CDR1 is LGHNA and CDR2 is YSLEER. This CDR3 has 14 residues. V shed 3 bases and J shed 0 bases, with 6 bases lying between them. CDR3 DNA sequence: TGCGCCAGCAGCCACGACAGCTCTGGAAACACCATATATTTT. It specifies CASSHDSSGNTIYF.

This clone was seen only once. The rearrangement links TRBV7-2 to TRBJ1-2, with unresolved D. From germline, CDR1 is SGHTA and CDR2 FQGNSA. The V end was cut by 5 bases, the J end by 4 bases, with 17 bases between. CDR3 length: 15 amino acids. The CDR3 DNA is TGTGCCAGCAGCCCAGCCCCCGAAAGAGGCTATGGCTACACCTTC. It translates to CASSPAPERGYGYTF.

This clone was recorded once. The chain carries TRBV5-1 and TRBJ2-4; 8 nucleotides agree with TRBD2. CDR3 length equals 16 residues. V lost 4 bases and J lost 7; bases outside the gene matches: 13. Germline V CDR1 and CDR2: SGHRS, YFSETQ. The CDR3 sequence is CASSLGMAGGGNIQYF. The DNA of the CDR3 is TGCGCCAGCAGCCTGGGCATGGCGGGCGGGGGGAACATTCAGTACTTC.

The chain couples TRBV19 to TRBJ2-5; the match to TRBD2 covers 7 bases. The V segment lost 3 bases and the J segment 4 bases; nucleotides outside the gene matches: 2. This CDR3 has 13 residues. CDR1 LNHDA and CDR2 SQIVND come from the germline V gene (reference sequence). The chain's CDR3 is CASSIAGVETQYF. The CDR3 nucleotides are TGTGCCAGTAGTATTGCGGGGGTAGAGACCCAGTACTTC.

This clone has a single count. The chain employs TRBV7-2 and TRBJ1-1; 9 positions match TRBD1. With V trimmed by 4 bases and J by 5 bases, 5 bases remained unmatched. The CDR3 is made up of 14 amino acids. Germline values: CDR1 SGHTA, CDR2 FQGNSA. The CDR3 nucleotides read TGTGCCAGCAGCTCCGGGACAGGGTGGACTGAAGCTTTCTTT. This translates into CASSSGTGWTEAFF. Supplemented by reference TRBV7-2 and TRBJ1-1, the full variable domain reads GAGVSQSPSNKVTEKGKDVELRCDPISGHTALYWYRQSLGQGLEFLIYFQGNSAPDKSGLPSDRFSAERTGGSVSTLTIQRTQQEDSAVYLCASSSGTGWTEAFFGQGTRLTVV.

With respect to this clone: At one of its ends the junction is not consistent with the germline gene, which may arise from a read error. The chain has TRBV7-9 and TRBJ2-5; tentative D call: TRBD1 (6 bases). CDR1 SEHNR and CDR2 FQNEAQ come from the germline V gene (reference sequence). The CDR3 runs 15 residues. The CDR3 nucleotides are TGTTCCAGCAGCCCCTCAGGGGACAAACGAGAGACCCAGTACTTC. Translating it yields CSSSPSGDKRETQYF.

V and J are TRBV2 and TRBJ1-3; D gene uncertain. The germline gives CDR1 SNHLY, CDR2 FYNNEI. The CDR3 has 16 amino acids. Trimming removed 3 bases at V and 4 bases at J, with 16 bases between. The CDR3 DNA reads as TGTGCCAGCAGTGAGGGTCCGGGATACGGAGGAAACACCATATATTTT. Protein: CASSEGPGYGGNTIYF.

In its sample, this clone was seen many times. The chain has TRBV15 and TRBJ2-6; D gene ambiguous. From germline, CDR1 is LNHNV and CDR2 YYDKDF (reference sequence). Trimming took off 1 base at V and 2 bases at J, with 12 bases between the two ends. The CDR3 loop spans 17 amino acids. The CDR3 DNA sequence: TGTGCCACCAGCAGAGCTGATAGTGCTACTGGGGCCAACGTCCTGACTTTC. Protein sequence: CATSRADSATGANVLTF.

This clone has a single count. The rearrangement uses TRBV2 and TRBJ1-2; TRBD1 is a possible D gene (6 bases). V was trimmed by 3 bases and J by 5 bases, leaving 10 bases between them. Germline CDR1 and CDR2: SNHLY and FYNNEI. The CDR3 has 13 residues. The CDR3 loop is CASSDRGEYGYTF. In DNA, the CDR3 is TGTGCCAGCAGTGACAGGGGCGAGTATGGCTACACCTTC.

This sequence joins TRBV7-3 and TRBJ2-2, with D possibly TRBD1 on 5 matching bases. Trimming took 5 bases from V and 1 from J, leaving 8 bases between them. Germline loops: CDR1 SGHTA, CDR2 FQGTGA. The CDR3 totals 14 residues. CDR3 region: CASSPQGNTGELFF. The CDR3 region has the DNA TGTGCCAGCAGCCCGCAGGGGAACACCGGGGAGCTGTTTTTT.

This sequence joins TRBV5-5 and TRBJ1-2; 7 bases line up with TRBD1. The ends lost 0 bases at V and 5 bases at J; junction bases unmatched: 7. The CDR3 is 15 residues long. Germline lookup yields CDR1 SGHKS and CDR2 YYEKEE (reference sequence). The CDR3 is CASSLGVRGKYGYTF. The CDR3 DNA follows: TGTGCCAGCAGCTTGGGAGTCAGGGGGAAGTATGGCTACACCTTC.

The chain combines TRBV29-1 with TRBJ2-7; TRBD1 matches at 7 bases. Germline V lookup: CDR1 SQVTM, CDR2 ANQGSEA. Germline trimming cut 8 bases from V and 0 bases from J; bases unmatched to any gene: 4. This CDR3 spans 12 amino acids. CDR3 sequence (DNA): TGCAGCTCCCGGGACAGCTCCTACGAGCAGTACTTC. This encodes CSSRDSSYEQYF.

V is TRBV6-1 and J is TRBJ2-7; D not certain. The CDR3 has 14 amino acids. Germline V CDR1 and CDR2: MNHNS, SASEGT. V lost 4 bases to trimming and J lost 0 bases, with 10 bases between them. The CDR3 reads CASSAVTYSYEQYF. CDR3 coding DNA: TGTGCCAGCAGTGCGGTGACATACTCCTACGAGCAGTACTTC.

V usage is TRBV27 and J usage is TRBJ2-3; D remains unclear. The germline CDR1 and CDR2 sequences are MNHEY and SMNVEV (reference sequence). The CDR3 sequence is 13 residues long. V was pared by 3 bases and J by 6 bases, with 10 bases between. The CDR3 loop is CASSFDSADTQYF. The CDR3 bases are TGTGCCAGCAGTTTCGACTCGGCGGATACGCAGTATTTT.